Each of the 20 T cell receptor beta chains below was sequenced from the same sample in a study of T-cell reconstitution after alpha-beta-depleted transplantation in children. Preparation of the TCRbeta library used unique molecular identifiers. TCRdb reprocessed the PCR reads with MiXCR, giving one entry per CDR3 protein. Here the sample spans 250,000 to 300,000 distinct CDR3 sequences, 11% being singletons. The sample was peripheral blood, taken 180 days after TCRalphabeta/CD19-depleted stem cell transplant. The receptor source for this set is a male patient aged 2 to 9 who had a stem cell transplant for chronic granulomatous disease, so the T cells may come from the graft donor.

In its sample, this clonotype was seen many times. The V and J genes are TRBV10-3 and TRBJ2-2; D is possibly TRBD1 (6 bases). The V end was cut by 3 bases, the J end by 3 bases, with 8 bases between. Germline V gives CDR1 ENHRY, CDR2 SYGVKD. The CDR3 runs to 14 residues. CDR3 DNA: TGTGCCATCAGTGACGCAGGGGACACCGGGGAGCTGTTTTTT. Translating gives CAISDAGDTGELFF.

This clonotype has ten or more counts. The chain recombines TRBV28 with TRBJ2-5; no reliable D call. V was cut by 6 bases and J by 4 bases, with 9 bases left in between. This CDR3 spans 12 amino acids. Germline loops: CDR1 MDHEN, CDR2 SYDVKM. This chain's CDR3 is CASSSPVETQYF. The CDR3, as DNA: TGTGCCAGCAGCTCACCCGTAGAGACCCAGTACTTC.

This clonotype occurred many times. The chain couples TRBV20-1 to TRBJ2-7; D is perhaps TRBD1 (6 bases). CDR3 length: 17 amino acids. Between the trimmed V and J ends, which lost 2 bases and 0 bases, there was a span of 20 bases. The germline V gene has CDR1 DFQATT and CDR2 SNEGSKA (reference sequence). The CDR3 DNA reads as TGCAGTGCTAGAAAGTATCTAAGTGGGGGCAACTCCTACGAGCAGTACTTC. This sequence encodes CSARKYLSGGNSYEQYF.

This clonotype was detected many times. The J gene is TRBJ2-2, the V gene TRBV5-1; possibly TRBD1 for D (5 bases). Germline V gene data show CDR1 as SGHRS and CDR2 as YFSETQ. The CDR3 spans 15 residues. The V and J ends lost 0 bases and 0 bases respectively, with 6 bases between them. CDR3 sequence: CASSLGQPNTGELFF. The DNA of the CDR3 is TGCGCCAGCAGCTTGGGACAGCCGAACACCGGGGAGCTGTTTTTT.

V is TRBV20-1 and J is TRBJ2-3; tentatively, D is TRBD2 (6 bases). This CDR3 comprises 14 residues. CDR1 and CDR2 from the germline V gene are DFQATT and SNEGSKA (reference sequence). The V end was cut by 4 bases, the J end by 3 bases, with 14 bases between. CDR3 protein: CSAIRGSLTDTQYF. The CDR3, as DNA: TGCAGTGCTATCCGGGGGAGCCTGACAGATACGCAGTATTTT.

The sample holds many counts of this clonotype. V gene TRBV9 combines with J gene TRBJ2-1; D is possibly TRBD2 (5 bases). CDR3 length equals 13 residues. Germline CDR1 is SGDLS and CDR2 is YYNGEE. The V gene lost 3 bases and the J gene lost 10 bases, with 14 bases spanning the gap. The DNA of the CDR3 is TGTGCCAGCAGCGCAACTAGTCGCCGCGAGCAGTTCTTC. This encodes CASSATSRREQFF.

This clonotype was observed a handful of times. The rearrangement uses TRBV14 and TRBJ2-1; the match to TRBD2 covers 12 bases. The V and J ends lost 2 bases and 1 base, in that order; junction bases with no gene match: 12. CDR3 length: 20 amino acids. The V gene's germline CDR1 is SGHDN and CDR2 FVKESK. The CDR3 spells CASSQITASGRAGSYNEQFF. CDR3 nucleotides: TGTGCCAGCAGCCAAATCACGGCTAGCGGGAGGGCCGGGTCCTACAATGAGCAGTTCTTC.

This clonotype was recorded at least ten times. An end of the junction differs from the germline gene, which may be a read error. The J gene is TRBJ1-2, the V gene TRBV7-2; possibly TRBD1 for D (5 bases). Germline assignment: CDR1 SGHTA and CDR2 FQGNSA. The CDR3 length is 12 residues. CDR3: CASSLTSRAPSF. The CDR3 DNA follows: TGTGCCAGCAGCTTAACATCCAGGGCCCCCAGCTTC. Full variable domain (remainder filled in from reference TRBV7-2 and TRBJ1-2): GAGVSQSPSNKVTEKGKDVELRCDPISGHTALYWYRQSLGQGLEFLIYFQGNSAPDKSGLPSDRFSAERTGGSVSTLTIQRTQQEDSAVYLCASSLTSRAPSFGSGTRLTVV.

This clonotype was counted many times. The chain recombines TRBV29-1 with TRBJ1-1; tentative D call: TRBD1 (6 bases). Trimming took 6 bases from V and 0 from J, leaving 17 bases between them. CDR1 and CDR2 (germline): SQVTM, ANQGSEA. This CDR3 has 15 amino acids. CDR3 sequence: CSVSRQDLMNTEAFF. In nucleotides, the CDR3 is TGCAGCGTCAGTAGACAGGACCTAATGAACACTGAAGCTTTCTTT.

This clonotype was seen many times. The chain employs TRBV4-1 and TRBJ2-1, with no clear D. The CDR3 covers 16 residues. V gave up 4 bases and J gave up 0 bases, with 13 bases separating them. Germline CDR1 reads MGHRA; CDR2 reads YSYEKL. CDR3 coding DNA: TGCGCCAGCAGCCCCATCACGAGGAGCTCCTACAATGAGCAGTTCTTC. Translation gives CASSPITRSSYNEQFF.

Points on this clonotype: This could be a read error, since a much larger clone is one nucleotide away. This chain links TRBV4-2 with TRBJ2-2; weak D call: TRBD2 (6 bases). Germline CDR1 reads LGHNA; CDR2 reads YNFKEQ. The CDR3 has 14 amino acids. DNA of the CDR3: TGTGCCAGCAGCCGCCCCACGAACACCGGGGGGCTGTTTTTT. It yields the protein CASSRPTNTGGLFF.

This clonotype was counted ten times or more. This chain links TRBV12-3 or TRBV12-4 with TRBJ1-6, with 10 bases that match TRBD1. V lost 7 bases, J lost 6 bases, and 6 bases stayed unmatched. The CDR3 spans 15 residues. This chain's CDR3 is CASTGQGGFNSPLHF. CDR3 DNA: TGTGCCAGCACCGGACAGGGGGGGTTTAATTCACCCCTCCACTTT.

This clonotype showed up many times. V gene TRBV28 combines with J gene TRBJ2-7; D is tentatively TRBD1 or TRBD2 (5 bases each). The V end was cut by 3 bases, the J end by 4 bases, with 31 bases between. There are 20 residues in the CDR3. Germline CDR1 reads MDHEN; CDR2 reads SYDVKM. The CDR3 sequence is CASSFGVTQVSQLVAYEQYF. DNA for the CDR3: TGTGCCAGCAGTTTCGGGGTTACACAGGTTTCACAACTTGTAGCTTACGAGCAGTACTTC.

This clonotype was observed many times. The rearrangement joins TRBV7-2 to TRBJ2-1, with TRBD2 matching 7 bases. CDR3 length: 17 residues. Germline values: CDR1 SGHTA, CDR2 FQGNSA. The V segment lost 1 base and the J segment 7 bases; nucleotides outside the gene matches: 13. As DNA, the CDR3 is TGTGCCAGCAGCTTAGGGTTCCGTTGGGCTAGCGGTAATGAGCAGTTCTTC. It specifies CASSLGFRWASGNEQFF.

This clonotype was counted between two and nine times. The V gene is TRBV4-3, the J gene TRBJ2-5, with D unresolved. CDR1 and CDR2 from the germline V gene are LGHNA and YSLEER. This CDR3 has 14 amino acids. V was trimmed by 0 bases and J by 3 bases, leaving 8 bases between them. The CDR3 bases are TGCGCCAGCAGCCAAGATACCGTGGAAGAGACCCAGTACTTC. It encodes CASSQDTVEETQYF.

This clonotype appeared many times. The chain links TRBV6-1 to TRBJ2-7; tentative D call: TRBD1 (6 bases). In germline, CDR1 is MNHNS, CDR2 SASEGT. V lost 8 bases to trimming and J lost 6 bases, with 23 bases between them. This CDR3 spans 15 amino acids. The CDR3 DNA reads TGTGCCAGCCGCCCCTCTCCCAGGGGCCGGGGCGAGCAGTACTTC. As protein: CASRPSPRGRGEQYF.

This clonotype was seen repeatedly, ten times or more. For the CDR3, the DNA is TGTGCCAGCCGGATCGGTCCAGGGGAAGGAGGGCCGTACAATGAGCAGTTCTTC. Its translation is CASRIGPGEGGPYNEQFF. The chain has TRBV21-1 and TRBJ2-1; the table's D call of TRBD1 was not tested on the DNA. TRBV21-1 is a recognized pseudogene. The CDR3 is made up of 18 amino acids.

Many counts were recorded for this clonotype. The rearrangement uses TRBV5-1 and TRBJ2-7; TRBD2 matches at 7 bases. J lost 6 bases, V lost 0 bases, and 6 bases had no gene match. CDR3 length equals 14 residues. Germline loops: CDR1 SGHRS, CDR2 YFSETQ. The CDR3 DNA reads as TGCGCCAGCAGCTTGGCCGGGACTATCTCCGAGCAGTACTTC. Protein product: CASSLAGTISEQYF.

This clonotype was observed at least ten times. The CDR3 loop reads CASATPGGAETQYF. CDR3 DNA sequence: TGTGCCAGCGCGACCCCGGGGGGGGCGGAGACCCAGTACTTC. The chain links TRBV3-1 to TRBJ2-5, with 8 positions matching TRBD2. There are 14 residues in the CDR3. The V and J ends lost 8 bases and 5 bases, in that order; junction bases with no gene match: 10. Germline values: CDR1 LGHDT, CDR2 YNNKEL (reference sequence).

This clonotype was counted many times. The V and J genes are TRBV6-1 and TRBJ2-3; 10 positions agree with TRBD2. Trimming at V came to 5 bases and at J to 0 bases, leaving 5 bases not matched to a gene. CDR3 length: 16 residues. Germline V CDR1 and CDR2: MNHNS, SASEGT. The CDR3 sequence is CASSKGLAISTDTQYF. For the CDR3, the DNA is TGTGCCAGCAGTAAGGGACTAGCGATTAGCACAGATACGCAGTATTTT.